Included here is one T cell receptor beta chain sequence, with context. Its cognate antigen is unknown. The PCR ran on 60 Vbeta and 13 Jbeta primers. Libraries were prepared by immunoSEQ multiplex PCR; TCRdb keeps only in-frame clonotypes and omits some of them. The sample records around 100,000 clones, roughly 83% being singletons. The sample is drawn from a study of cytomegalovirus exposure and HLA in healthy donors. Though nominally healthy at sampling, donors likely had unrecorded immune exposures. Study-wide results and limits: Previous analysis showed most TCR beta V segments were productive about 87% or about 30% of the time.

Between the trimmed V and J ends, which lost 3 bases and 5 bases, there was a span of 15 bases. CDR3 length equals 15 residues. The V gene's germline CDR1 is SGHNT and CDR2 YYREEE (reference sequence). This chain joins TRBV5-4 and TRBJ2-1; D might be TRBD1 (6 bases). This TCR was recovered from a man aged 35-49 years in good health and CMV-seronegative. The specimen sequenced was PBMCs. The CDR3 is CASSSRDRFDNEQFF. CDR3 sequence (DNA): TGTGCCAGCAGCTCACGCGACAGGTTCGACAATGAGCAGTTCTTC.